Listed here is a single T cell receptor (beta chain). The record originates from a study of STAT5B mutations in CD4+ large granular lymphocyte leukemia. Measured with immunoSEQ multiplex PCR; TCRdb has only the in-frame clones, and not every one. The repertoire holds nearly 35,000 clones, with about two thirds as singletons. Germline V gene sequence: CDR1 SGHAT, CDR2 FQNNGV. The CDR3 sequence is 15 residues long. V was shortened by 0 bases and J by 1 base, with 8 bases between the two germline ends. The V gene is TRBV11-2, the J gene TRBJ2-3; TRBD1 might be the D (6 bases). Sample: CD4+ T cells from blood buffy coats. The sequence was collected from a human donor in good health. The chain's CDR3 is CASSLDQGRTDTQYF. In nucleotides, the CDR3 is TGTGCCAGCAGCTTAGATCAGGGGCGCACAGATACGCAGTATTTT.